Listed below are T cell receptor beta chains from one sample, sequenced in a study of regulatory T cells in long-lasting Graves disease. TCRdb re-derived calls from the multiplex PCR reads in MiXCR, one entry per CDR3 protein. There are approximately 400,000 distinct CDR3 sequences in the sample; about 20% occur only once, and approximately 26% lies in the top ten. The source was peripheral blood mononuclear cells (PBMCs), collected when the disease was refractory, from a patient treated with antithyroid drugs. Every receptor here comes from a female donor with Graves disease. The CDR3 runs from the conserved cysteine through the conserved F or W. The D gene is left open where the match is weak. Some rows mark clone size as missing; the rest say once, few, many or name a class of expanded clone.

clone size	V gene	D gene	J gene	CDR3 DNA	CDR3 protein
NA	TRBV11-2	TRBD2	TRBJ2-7	TGTGCCAGCAGCTCACTTCTCGGACTAGCGGGAGGTAGGGCCCTCGAGCAGTACTTC	CASSSLLGLAGGRALEQYF
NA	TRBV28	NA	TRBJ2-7	TGTGCCAGCAGTTCCGGAGGGGGCCCGAGCTCCTACGAGCAGTACTTC	CASSSGGGPSSYEQYF
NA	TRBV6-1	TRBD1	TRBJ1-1	TGTGCCAGCAGTGGGGGAGGACAGGGTCCCCGATATGCTTTCTTT	CASSGGGQGPRYAFF
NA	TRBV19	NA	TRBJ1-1	TGTGCCAGTAGTACACACAGAGGCGGGAGGACTGAAGCTTTCTTT	CASSTHRGGRTEAFF
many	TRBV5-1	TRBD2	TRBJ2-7	TGCGCCAGCAGCCGTTACCCCACCGGGACTAGCGGACAAAATCAGTACTTC	CASSRYPTGTSGQNQYF
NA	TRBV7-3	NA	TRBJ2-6	TGTGCCAGCAGCTCACAAGCCTCTGGGGCCAACGTCCTGACTTTC	CASSSQASGANVLTF
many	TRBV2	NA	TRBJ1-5	TGTGCCAGCAGTCAAACAGGTTATAGCAATCAGCCCCAGCATTTT	CASSQTGYSNQPQHF
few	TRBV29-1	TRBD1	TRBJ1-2	TGCAGCGTTTCCTCCGGACAGGCCCCTAACTATGGCTACACCTTC	CSVSSGQAPNYGYTF
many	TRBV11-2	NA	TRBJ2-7	TGTGCCAGCAGCCCACAAGGGGGGGGGCACTCCTACGAGCAGTACTTC	CASSPQGGGHSYEQYF
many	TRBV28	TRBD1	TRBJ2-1	TGTGCCAGCAGTCTTGAGGGACAGGGATTTTACAATGAGCAGTTCTTC	CASSLEGQGFYNEQFF
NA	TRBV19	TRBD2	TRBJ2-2	TGTGCCAGTACCCCTAGCGGGAGGCCCACCGGGGAGCTGTTTTTT	CASTPSGRPTGELFF
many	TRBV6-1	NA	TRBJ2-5	TGTGCCAGCAGACAGGGCAACCAAGAGACCCAGTACTTC	CASRQGNQETQYF
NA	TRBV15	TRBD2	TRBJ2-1	TGTGCCACCAGCATCTGGGATAGCGGGAAGAATGAGCAGTTCTTC	CATSIWDSGKNEQFF
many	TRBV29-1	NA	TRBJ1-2	TGCAGCGTGAAAGAAGATGGCTACACCTTC	CSVKEDGYTF
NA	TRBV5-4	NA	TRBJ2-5	TGTGCCAGCAAGGTTAGGGTCGGCGCCCTTCAAGAGACCCAGTACTTC	CASKVRVGALQETQYF
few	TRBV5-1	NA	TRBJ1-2	TGCGCCAGCAGCACCCAGGGGAACTATGGCTACACCTTC	CASSTQGNYGYTF
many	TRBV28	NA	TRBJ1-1	TGTGCCAGCAGCCCCAGTGCCCACAAAGCGGCTTTCTTT	CASSPSAHKAAFF